This section outlines one T cell receptor (beta chain) sequence together with its context. Its target is unknown. Within the sample, other DNA sequences also encode this same CDR3. The split of CD4+ cells yielded CD45RA+ naive and CD45RA-negative memory subsets. Measured with immunoSEQ multiplex PCR; TCRdb has only the in-frame clones, and not every one. The sample has 2 million to 2.5 million clones, approximately 90% seen once. This specimen comes from a study of shared clonotypes between healthy human individuals. Study conclusions and caveats: A handful of donors showed sharing of around 5% of naive CD4 clonotypes.

Material for sequencing was naive CD4+ T cells from PBMCs. As to subset: CD45RA+ positively selected. The TCR was taken from a man aged 18 to 29 in good health. Some clones in this sample may be carry-over from other donors' samples.

The CDR3: CASSLAGSYNEQFF. The CDR3, as DNA: TGTGCCAGCAGCTTGGCGGGTTCCTACAATGAGCAGTTCTTC. This chain connects TRBV5-4 to TRBJ2-1, with no clear D. Germline CDR1 and CDR2: SGHNT and YYREEE (reference sequence). The CDR3 covers 14 residues. V lost 0 bases and J lost 1, with 5 bases in between.